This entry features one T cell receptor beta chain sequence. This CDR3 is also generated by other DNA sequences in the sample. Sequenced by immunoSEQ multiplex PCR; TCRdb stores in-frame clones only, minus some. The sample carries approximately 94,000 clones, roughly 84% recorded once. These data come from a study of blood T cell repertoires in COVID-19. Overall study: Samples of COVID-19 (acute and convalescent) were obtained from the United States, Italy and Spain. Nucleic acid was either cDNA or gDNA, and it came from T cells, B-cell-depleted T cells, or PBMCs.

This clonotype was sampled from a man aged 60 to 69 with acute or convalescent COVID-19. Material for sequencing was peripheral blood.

The CDR3 sequence is CASSFRTYNEQFF. As DNA, the CDR3 is TGTGCCAGCAGTTTTAGAACCTACAATGAGCAGTTCTTC. The chain employs TRBV27 and TRBJ2-1; D uncertain. Germline V gene lookup returns CDR1 MNHEY and CDR2 SMNVEV (reference sequence). Trimming took 3 bases from V and 2 from J, leaving 5 bases between them. This CDR3 has 13 amino acids.